Each of the 5 T cell receptor beta chains below was sequenced from the same sample in a study of blood T cells in healthy people across ages. Primed by a sample-barcoded 5' primer and a J-beta primer mix, a second PCR proceeded for about 7 to 11 cycles. TCRdb itself ran the 5' RACE reads through MiXCR, one entry per CDR3 protein. The table shows around 850,000 distinct CDR3 sequences, with around 36% occurring only once. The sample was blood. These receptors were taken from a man aged 18 to 35 in good health.

This clonotype was picked up many times. The chain combines TRBV12-3 or TRBV12-4 with TRBJ2-6, with 8 bases matching TRBD1. The CDR3 length is 18 residues. Trimming at V came to 4 bases and at J to 0 bases, leaving 8 bases not matched to a gene. The CDR3 bases are TGTGCCAGCAGTTCCCGGGACAGGAGGCCCTCTGGGGCCAACGTCCTGACTTTC. It specifies CASSSRDRRPSGANVLTF.

This clonotype was counted at least ten times. The chain links TRBV9 to TRBJ2-7; 12 positions agree with TRBD2. The CDR3 is 15 residues long. The germline V gene has CDR1 SGDLS and CDR2 YYNGEE. Trimming cost V 3 bases and J 3 bases; bases outside gene matches: 4. The CDR3 reads CASSATSGGLYEQYF. In DNA, the CDR3 is TGTGCCAGCAGCGCAACTAGCGGGGGGCTCTACGAGCAGTACTTC.

This clonotype came up a few times. This rearrangement joins TRBV2 to TRBJ2-2; D may be TRBD1 (7 bases). CDR3 length: 17 residues. The germline V gene has CDR1 SNHLY and CDR2 FYNNEI. Trimming stripped 5 bases from V and 3 bases from J, with 19 bases between. The CDR3 region has the DNA TGTGCCAGCAGTCTAGCAGGGGGGTCCAGGGACACCGGGGAGCTGTTTTTT. This gives the protein CASSLAGGSRDTGELFF.

In the case of this clonotype: One base away lies a much larger clone, so this may be a sequencing read error. The genes are TRBV18 and TRBJ2-5; no clear D gene. The J call is doubtful: the DNA matches TRBJ2-1 better. The CDR3 spans 14 residues. The germline V gene encodes CDR1 KGHSH and CDR2 LQKENI. The CDR3 DNA reads TGTGCCAGCTCACCACAAGTTTTGCAAGAGACCCAGTTCTTC. Protein product: CASSPQVLQETQFF.

This clonotype was detected a few times. V usage is TRBV7-9 and J usage is TRBJ2-5; the D is unclear. The CDR3 consists of 15 residues. Germline V lookup: CDR1 SEHNR, CDR2 FQNEAQ (reference sequence). Between the trimmed V and J ends, which lost 1 base and 3 bases, there was a span of 12 bases. CDR3 sequence reads: CASSLEILAEETQYF. CDR3 bases: TGTGCCAGCAGCTTAGAAATTTTGGCAGAAGAGACCCAGTACTTC.